The rows below give T cell receptor beta chains drawn from one sample of a study of cytomegalovirus exposure and HLA in healthy donors. TCRdb's table, derived via immunoSEQ multiplex PCR, lists solely in-frame clones and lacks some. Of some 150,000 clones in the sample, roughly three quarters are singletons; the top ten hold 4.5% to 6.5%. Material: PBMCs. These receptors came from a male donor in good health and CMV-seronegative. CDR3s include the opening cysteine and the closing phenylalanine or tryptophan. D genes are given only for firm matches. Not all rows give a size; the values are once, few, many and, for expanded clones, a class.

d_call clone_size j_call v_call cdr3_nt cdr3_aa
TRBD1 NA TRBJ1-3 TRBV13 TGTGCCAGCAGCTTACGGGACAGGTCTGGAAACACCATATATTTT CASSLRDRSGNTIYF
TRBD2 few TRBJ2-7 TRBV27 TGTGCCAGCAGACCCGGGACTAGCGGGGTCTACGAGCAGTACTTC CASRPGTSGVYEQYF
TRBD1 NA TRBJ2-7 TRBV19 TGTGCCAGTAGTCCGTCGACAGGGTCCTACGAGCAGTACTTC CASSPSTGSYEQYF
NA NA TRBJ1-2 TRBV6-5 TGTGCCAGCAGCCCGACACGAAACTATGGCTACACCTTC CASSPTRNYGYTF
TRBD1 NA TRBJ1-2 TRBV28 TGTGCCAGCAGAATCGACAGGGCCCTCGGCTACACCTTC CASRIDRALGYTF
NA once TRBJ1-1 TRBV2 TGTGCCAGCAGTGAAGCGCTTCTGAGAGAGGTGAAAGCTTTCTTT CASSEALLREVKAFF
NA NA TRBJ2-3 TRBV7-9 TGTGCCAGCAGCCCATCCAGGGGCCCCACAGATACGCAGTATTTT CASSPSRGPTDTQYF
TRBD1 NA TRBJ2-2 TRBV7-2 TGTGCCAGCAGCTCGTACAGGGGAACGAACACCGGGGAGCTGTTTTTT CASSSYRGTNTGELFF
NA NA TRBJ2-7 TRBV7-2 TGTGCCAGCAGCCCTGACAGGAGCTCCTACGAGCAGTACTTC CASSPDRSSYEQYF
NA NA TRBJ2-5 TRBV6-1 TGTGCCAGCACCTCCGGGTCGGGGGTCGGTAAGACCCAGTACTTC CASTSGSGVGKTQYF
NA NA TRBJ1-2 TRBV30 TGTGCCTGGAAGTCTGGCGGGAGAGGCTACACCTTC CAWKSGGRGYTF
TRBD1 NA TRBJ2-4 TRBV28 TGTGCCAGCAGTGAAGCCGGGACAGGGGCCAAAAACATTCAGTACTTC CASSEAGTGAKNIQYF
TRBD1 NA TRBJ2-5 TRBV5-5 TGTGCCAGCAGCGTCGGGACAGATAGTGAGACCCAGTACTTC CASSVGTDSETQYF